This T cell receptor beta chain was recovered during a study of beta chain features in type 1 diabetes. Overall study: The examined sorted cells totaled about 98 million across samples.

With respect to this clone: No antigen is known for it.

In total, each donor contributed a single heparinised blood draw that averaged approximately 120 mL. CD45RO/CCR7/CD25/CD127/CD95/CD27 sorting isolated CD4+ naive, central memory, regulatory and stem cell-like memory cells. Between the trimmed V and J ends, which lost 6 bases and 5 bases, there was a span of 13 bases. Germline V CDR1 and CDR2: SNHLY, FYNNEI. This CDR3 has 13 residues. The authors reverse transcribed all of the isolated RNA, so sequencing captured expressed TCRB transcripts. Using immunoSEQ multiplex PCR, the repertoire was profiled, and TCRdb retains in-frame clones only, with some absent. The data show around 300,000 clones, approximately 15% seen once. Study-level points and caveats: Across all four CD4+ subsets, people with type 1 diabetes showed modestly shorter TCRB CDR3s. The cDNA sequencing approach could over-represent high-TCR-expressing cells.

The TCR comes from a man between 18 and 35 years old with type 1 diabetes. Sequencing was performed on naive CD4+ T cells from blood. The chain combines TRBV2 with TRBJ2-5; perhaps TRBD1 as D (6 bases). CDR3 coding DNA: TGTGCCAGCAGCCGGGACACGGGGGAGACCCAGTACTTC. Translating gives CASSRDTGETQYF.